Below, one T cell receptor beta chain is given with its context. Reverse transcription used about 0.45 to 1 ug RNA and random hexamers. MiXCR, applied by TCRdb to the immunoSEQ multiplex PCR reads, yields one record per CDR3 protein. Here the sample spans roughly 120,000 distinct CDR3 sequences, around 94% being singletons. This sample is part of a study of CD8 T cells in Susac syndrome. The TCR originated in a human donor with multiple sclerosis. Sequencing input: CD4+ T cells from PBMCs.

CDR3 region: CSALGDTEAFF. Written as DNA, the CDR3 is TGCAGTGCTCTCGGGGACACTGAAGCTTTCTTT. The chain uses TRBV20-1 and TRBJ1-1, with unresolved D. V gave up 5 bases and J gave up 3 bases, with 7 bases separating them. The germline CDR1 and CDR2 sequences are DFQATT and SNEGSKA (reference sequence). CDR3 length: 11 residues.